The sequence of this T cell receptor (beta chain) was determined in a study of human T cells and chemical hapten exposure. Study at large: It was small differences in pooled library volume that mainly caused per-sample TCR yields to vary.

For the library, individual cDNA molecules each received unique molecular identifiers. Authors' processing steps: Between about 23,224 and 750,000 TCRs appeared in each sample, and the median stood at around 92,000. TCRdb redid the calling of the RACE reads with MiXCR, one entry per CDR3 protein. The V and J calls and clone size come from TCRdb's table, not from the authors' own analysis. The sample yields 65,000 to 100,000 distinct CDR3 sequences, 5% to 8.5% seen once. Germline loops: CDR1 MGHDK, CDR2 SYGVNS. The CDR3 covers 13 residues. V was clipped by 6 bases and J by 2 bases, with 10 bases between them. This clonotype was recorded a few times. What it binds is not known. Time point in this sample: patch test 2, 6 weeks after DPC sensitization. Treatment denoted: therapeutic diphenylcyclopropenone sensitization with weekly scalp DPC. Notes on the study in general: No change in TCRs above 1 in 1000 frequency was produced by DPC sensitization.

The chain links TRBV25-1 to TRBJ2-5, with D maybe TRBD2 (5 bases). The source material was whole blood, sampled in connection with sensitization to the hapten diphenylcyclopropenone (DPC). This receptor was obtained from a woman aged 25-40 years with alopecia areata. Some clones in this sample may be carry-over from other donors' samples. CDR3 sequence (DNA): TGTGCCAGCAGGGGGAGATTTCAAGAGACCCAGTACTTC. This encodes CASRGRFQETQYF. Together with reference TRBV25-1 and TRBJ2-5, the CDR3 gives the full variable domain: EADIYQTPRYLVIGTGKKITLECSQTMGHDKMYWYQQDPGMELHLIHYSYGVNSTEKGDLSSESTVSRIRTEHFPLTLESARPSHTSQYLCASRGRFQETQYFGPGTRLLVL.